These 10 T cell receptor beta chains were all obtained from the same sample, sequenced in a study of blood T cell repertoires in COVID-19. The method was immunoSEQ multiplex PCR; TCRdb's version includes in-frame clones alone and lacks a portion of them. The data hold 35,000 to 45,000 clones, with around 90% observed a single time. Material: peripheral blood. The origin of the receptors is a man aged 45-60 years with active COVID-19.

The rearrangement links TRBV28 to TRBJ2-7; D perhaps matches TRBD2 (6 bases). Germline V gene lookup returns CDR1 MDHEN and CDR2 SYDVKM. Trimming removed 7 bases from V and 3 bases from J, with 13 bases in between. The CDR3 is made up of 13 amino acids. CDR3 loop: CASNQLRGYEQYF. CDR3 in DNA: TGTGCCAGCAACCAACTGCGGGGCTACGAGCAGTACTTC.

The chain uses TRBV2 and TRBJ2-1, with 14 nucleotides matching TRBD2. The junction had 13 bases not matched to a gene; V was cut back by 3 bases and J by 0 bases. This CDR3 contains 21 residues. Germline V gene sequence: CDR1 SNHLY, CDR2 FYNNEI. The CDR3 loop reads CASSDGGLAGDLDYSYNEQFF. For the CDR3, the DNA is TGTGCCAGCAGTGATGGGGGACTAGCGGGGGATCTGGATTACTCCTACAATGAGCAGTTCTTC.

This chain links TRBV19 with TRBJ2-7, with D maybe TRBD2 (6 bases). The CDR3 covers 17 residues. Germline V gene lookup returns CDR1 LNHDA and CDR2 SQIVND (reference sequence). The ends were cut back, 3 bases at V and 2 bases at J, with 20 bases in the middle. Written as DNA, the CDR3 is TGTGCCAGTAGTATCGGGTCTAGGGACTGGTCGCCCTACGAGCAGTACTTC. This codes for CASSIGSRDWSPYEQYF.

This clone was counted a few times. The chain recombines TRBV5-8 with TRBJ2-6, with 9 bases aligning to TRBD1. The J segment lost 4 bases and the V segment lost 6 bases, leaving 14 bases of the junction unmatched. The CDR3 is 18 residues long. In germline, CDR1 is SGHTS, CDR2 YDEGEE. The CDR3 DNA follows: TGTGCCAGCACCATTGGATCCGGGACAGGGTCAGGGGCCAACGTCCTGACTTTC. This codes for CASTIGSGTGSGANVLTF.

The gene calls are TRBV10-1 and TRBJ2-3; 8 positions match TRBD2. CDR1 WNHNN and CDR2 SYGVQD come from the germline V gene (reference sequence). The CDR3 has 15 amino acids. The CDR3, as DNA: TGCGGCCCCTTTGTCCAGCGGGGGTTGCCAGATACGCAGTATTTT. As protein: CGPFVQRGLPDTQYF.

This chain links TRBV27 with TRBJ2-1; the match to TRBD2 covers 15 bases. This CDR3 contains 15 residues. With 6 bases clipped from V and 8 bases from J, the junction kept 5 bases outside the gene matches. Per the germline V gene, CDR1 is MNHEY and CDR2 is SMNVEV (reference sequence). Here the CDR3 DNA reads TGTGCCAGCAGATCCGGGACTAGCGGGGGGTATGAGCAGTTCTTC. Protein product: CASRSGTSGGYEQFF.

The gene calls are TRBV2 and TRBJ1-4; D is unresolved. Between the trimmed V and J ends, which lost 8 bases and 0 bases, there was a span of 10 bases. Germline V lookup: CDR1 SNHLY, CDR2 FYNNEI. This CDR3 region has 14 residues. This CDR3 is CASRTHATNEKLFF. Written as DNA, the CDR3 is TGTGCCAGCCGTACTCATGCAACTAATGAAAAACTGTTTTTT.

V usage is TRBV18 and J usage is TRBJ2-6; TRBD2 might be the D (5 bases). Germline CDR1 KGHSH, CDR2 LQKENI. V was clipped by 0 bases and J by 6 bases, with 9 bases between them. The CDR3 covers 15 residues. CDR3 DNA: TGTGCCAGCTCACCACCGGGAGCCCCGGCCAACGTCCTGACTTTC. This encodes CASSPPGAPANVLTF.

J is TRBJ2-5 and V is TRBV28, with D possibly TRBD1 on 7 matching bases. V dropped 3 bases and J dropped 5 bases, with 25 bases sitting between them. CDR1 is MDHEN, CDR2 SYDVKM, per germline. The CDR3 runs 18 residues. The CDR3 protein is CASSLIMRGQRGGETQYF. In DNA form, the CDR3 reads TGTGCCAGCAGTTTGATTATGCGGGGACAGCGAGGGGGTGAGACCCAGTACTTC.

This chain connects TRBV4-1 to TRBJ2-1; 11 positions agree with TRBD2. Trimming cost V 4 bases and J 3 bases; bases outside gene matches: 14. This CDR3 spans 19 amino acids. Germline V gene data show CDR1 as MGHRA and CDR2 as YSYEKL. For the CDR3, the DNA is TGCGCCAGCAGCCCCTTTGGGACTAGCGGCCTATTATACTACAATGAGCAGTTCTTC. Protein sequence: CASSPFGTSGLLYYNEQFF.